This TCR beta chain stems from a study of cytomegalovirus exposure and HLA in healthy donors. General study findings and limits: TCR sequences were mostly rare, though some public TCRs occurred in many donors. Overall, approximately 150 TCR beta chains were annotated as cytomegalovirus-associated. In presence/absence analyses, roughly uniform sequencing depth across donors was assumed.

Regarding this clone: Its specificity is unknown.

The study ran its PCR with 60 Vbeta and 13 Jbeta primers. Some clones are missing from TCRdb's copy, which holds only in-frame ones; the method was immunoSEQ multiplex PCR. The table includes 70,000 or so clones, about four fifths detected once. The CDR3 consists of 20 residues. J was trimmed by 0 bases and V by 2 bases; bases with no gene match: 16. The TCR sequence derives from a man younger than 30 in good health and CMV-seronegative. The V gene is TRBV6-7, the J gene TRBJ1-1, with 9 bases that match TRBD1. TRBV6-7 is an ORF, and what it does is uncertain. The source material was PBMCs. The CDR3 spells CASSYPSWYRGRPMNTEAFF. DNA for the CDR3: TGTGCCAGCAGTTACCCCAGTTGGTACAGGGGGCGCCCGATGAACACTGAAGCTTTCTTT.